A single sample is the source of the 30 T cell receptor beta chains below, sequenced in a study of blood T cell repertoires in COVID-19. Libraries were prepared by immunoSEQ multiplex PCR; TCRdb keeps only in-frame clonotypes and omits some of them. In the table there are under 200,000 clones, around 85% of which are singletons. The sample taken for sequencing was peripheral blood. These TCRs come from a woman of 80 years or more with acute or convalescent COVID-19.

V gene TRBV30 combines with J gene TRBJ2-5; 11 bases fit TRBD2. Germline V CDR1 and CDR2: GTSNPN, SVGIG (reference sequence). V shed 1 base and J 1 base; nucleotides not matched to a gene: 2. The CDR3 loop spans 15 amino acids. The CDR3, as DNA: TGTGCCTGGAGTGCGGGACTAGCGGCCCAAGAGACCCAGTACTTC. Its translation: CAWSAGLAAQETQYF.

The chain recombines TRBV5-1 with TRBJ1-5; 10 bases line up with TRBD1. Trimming took 0 bases from V and 7 from J; bases not matched to a gene: 4. CDR3 length: 15 residues. Germline V gene sequence: CDR1 SGHRS, CDR2 YFSETQ. For the CDR3, the DNA is TGCGCCAGCAGCTTGGGGACAGGGGGAGGGCAGCCCCAGCATTTT. Amino acids: CASSLGTGGGQPQHF. Looking up the rest from reference TRBV5-1 and TRBJ1-5 gives the full variable domain: KAGVTQTPRYLIKTRGQQVTLSCSPISGHRSVSWYQQTPGQGLQFLFEYFSETQRNKGNFPGRFSGRQFSNSRSEMNVSTLELGDSALYLCASSLGTGGGQPQHFGDGTRLSIL.

V is TRBV6-2 or TRBV6-3 and J is TRBJ2-7, with 8 bases matching TRBD2. The V gene's germline CDR1 is MNHEY and CDR2 SVGEGT. After removal of 2 bases from V and 5 bases from J, the junction contained 8 bases not matched to a gene. The CDR3 covers 15 residues. The chain's CDR3 is CASSYVAGGFDEQYF. The CDR3 DNA is TGTGCCAGCAGTTACGTCGCGGGGGGTTTCGACGAGCAGTACTTC.

V is TRBV7-9 and J is TRBJ2-4; 7 bases agree with TRBD2. CDR1 and CDR2 (germline): SEHNR, FQNEAQ (reference sequence). This CDR3 has 15 amino acids. Losses at the gene ends were 7 bases for V and 7 bases for J; bases not matched to a gene: 13. The CDR3 loop is CASTRERGDLNIQYF. CDR3 sequence (DNA): TGTGCCAGCACTCGGGAGCGGGGTGACCTGAACATTCAGTACTTC.

This chain links TRBV6-5 with TRBJ1-4, with 7 bases fitting TRBD1. The CDR3 covers 15 residues. The V segment lost 2 bases and the J segment 6 bases; nucleotides outside the gene matches: 6. Germline V CDR1 and CDR2: MNHEY, SVGAGI. The CDR3, as DNA: TGTGCCAGCAGTTACCAGGGGACAGCTTATGAAAAACTGTTTTTT. This codes for CASSYQGTAYEKLFF.

The table lists this clone with a few counts. Other DNA sequences from this sample encode an identical CDR3 as well. The rearrangement links TRBV12-3 or TRBV12-4 to TRBJ1-5, with TRBD1 matching 7 bases. This CDR3 is 13 amino acids long. V lost 6 bases to trimming and J lost 4 bases; unmatched junction nucleotides: 3. CDR3 DNA sequence: TGTGCCAGCAGCTTGACAGGGAATCAGCCCCAGCATTTT. It codes for CASSLTGNQPQHF.

This clone was seen a single time. The V gene is TRBV5-6, the J gene TRBJ2-5, with 11 bases matching TRBD2. This CDR3 is 17 amino acids long. The J segment lost 5 bases and the V segment lost 0 bases, leaving 9 bases of the junction unmatched. Germline CDR1 is SGHDT and CDR2 is YYEEEE. The CDR3: CASSLGLAGQLGETQYF. In DNA form, the CDR3 reads TGTGCCAGCAGCTTGGGACTAGCGGGGCAGCTGGGGGAGACCCAGTACTTC. The variable domain in full, with the rest retrieved from reference TRBV5-6 and TRBJ2-5, is DAGVTQSPTHLIKTRGQQVTLRCSPKSGHDTVSWYQQALGQGPQFIFQYYEEEERQRGNFPDRFSGHQFPNYSSELNVNALLLGDSALYLCASSLGLAGQLGETQYFGPGTRLLVL.

The V call is TRBV30, the J call TRBJ1-1, with D perhaps TRBD1 (6 bases). The V and J ends lost 1 base and 0 bases respectively, with 9 bases between them. Germline CDR1 GTSNPN, CDR2 SVGIG (reference sequence). The CDR3 is 14 residues long. The CDR3 reads CAWSEGQLNTEAFF. The CDR3 region has the DNA TGTGCCTGGAGTGAAGGACAGTTGAACACTGAAGCTTTCTTT.

The V and J genes are TRBV7-2 and TRBJ1-6, with D tentatively TRBD1 (6 bases). CDR1 is SGHTA and CDR2 is FQGNSA in the germline V gene. CDR3 size: 16 residues. With 0 bases removed from V and 10 bases from J, the gap between germline ends came to 16 bases. The CDR3 sequence is CASSLALDSHRSPLHF. CDR3 DNA sequence: TGTGCCAGCAGCTTAGCCCTGGACAGCCATCGGTCACCCCTCCACTTT.

The chain employs TRBV7-9 and TRBJ2-3, with D unresolved. Germline assignment: CDR1 SEHNR and CDR2 FQNEAQ (reference sequence). Between the trimmed V and J ends, which lost 5 bases and 0 bases, there was a span of 18 bases. The CDR3 loop spans 17 amino acids. The chain's CDR3 is CASSINAAKPSTDTQYF. DNA of the CDR3: TGTGCCAGCAGCATTAATGCAGCGAAACCTAGCACAGATACGCAGTATTTT.

The genes are TRBV2 and TRBJ1-3; D gene uncertain. The germline V gene encodes CDR1 SNHLY and CDR2 FYNNEI. V lost 8 bases and J lost 0, with 11 bases in between. This CDR3 spans 14 amino acids. CDR3 sequence: CASHPLDSGNTIYF. The CDR3, as DNA: TGTGCCAGCCATCCGCTAGACTCTGGAAACACCATATATTTT. Using reference TRBV2 and TRBJ1-3 for the parts outside the CDR3, the full variable domain is EPEVTQTPSHQVTQMGQEVILRCVPISNHLYFYWYRQILGQKVEFLVSFYNNEISEKSEIFDDQFSVERPDGSNFTLKIRSTKLEDSAMYFCASHPLDSGNTIYFGEGSWLTVV.

The chain joins TRBV4-2 to TRBJ2-7, with a weak D call TRBD2 (5 bases). This CDR3 is built from 17 residues. Looked up from germline, CDR1 is LGHNA and CDR2 is YNFKEQ. Trimming stripped 0 bases from V and 0 bases from J, with 15 bases between. The CDR3 DNA reads as TGTGCCAGCAGCCAAGATCAATCGGACTCTCTCTCCTACGAGCAGTACTTC. Its translation: CASSQDQSDSLSYEQYF.

The chain combines TRBV5-5 with TRBJ1-1, with 8 bases aligning to TRBD1. The CDR3 extends over 13 amino acids. Per germline, CDR1 SGHKS and CDR2 YYEKEE (reference sequence). V lost 0 bases to trimming and J lost 12 bases; unmatched junction nucleotides: 7. The CDR3 reads CASSLGGTGGTFF. In DNA form, the CDR3 reads TGTGCCAGCAGCTTGGGTGGCACAGGGGGAACTTTCTTT.

This chain's CDR3 is CASSLVQGPYNEQFF. The CDR3 DNA is TGTGCCAGCAGCTTGGTCCAGGGGCCCTACAATGAGCAGTTCTTC. The V and J genes are TRBV5-4 and TRBJ2-1, with TRBD1 as a possible D gene (6 bases). CDR1 SGHNT and CDR2 YYREEE come from the germline V gene (reference sequence). The CDR3 totals 15 residues. V shed 0 bases and J shed 2 bases, with 9 bases lying between them.

J is TRBJ1-1 and V is TRBV7-2; 7 bases agree with TRBD1. With 7 bases clipped from V and 2 bases from J, the junction kept 7 bases outside the gene matches. The CDR3 covers 14 residues. Germline V gene lookup returns CDR1 SGHTA and CDR2 FQGNSA. The DNA for the CDR3 is TGTGCCAGCACCGGGAACAGGGGAAACACTGAAGCTTTCTTT. This gives the protein CASTGNRGNTEAFF.

V gene TRBV5-1 combines with J gene TRBJ1-1; 9 bases are a match to TRBD1. The trim removed 4 bases at V and 1 base at J, leaving 2 bases unmatched. There are 14 residues in the CDR3. Germline assignment: CDR1 SGHRS and CDR2 YFSETQ. The CDR3 region is CASSTGQGNTEAFF. In DNA form, the CDR3 reads TGCGCCAGCAGCACGGGACAGGGGAACACTGAAGCTTTCTTT.

The genes are TRBV7-2 and TRBJ1-1; a possible D gene is TRBD1 (5 bases). V lost 2 bases to trimming and J lost 6 bases, with 16 bases between them. CDR1 and CDR2 from the germline V gene are SGHTA and FQGNSA. The CDR3 is made up of 15 amino acids. CDR3 in amino acids: CASSLMGRAGAEAFF. The CDR3, as DNA: TGTGCCAGCAGCTTAATGGGCAGGGCGGGGGCTGAAGCTTTCTTT.

This chain joins TRBV7-9 and TRBJ2-3; 11 bases match TRBD2. The J segment lost 9 bases and the V segment lost 3 bases, leaving 5 bases of the junction unmatched. Germline CDR1 and CDR2: SEHNR and FQNEAQ (reference sequence). The CDR3 totals 14 residues. The CDR3 region has the DNA TGTGCCAGCAGCTTGCTAGCGGGGGGCGGCACGCAGTATTTT. Amino acids: CASSLLAGGGTQYF. Looking up the rest from reference TRBV7-9 and TRBJ2-3 gives the full variable domain: DTGVSQNPRHKITKRGQNVTFRCDPISEHNRLYWYRQTLGQGPEFLTYFQNEAQLEKSRLLSDRFSAERPKGSFSTLEIQRTEQGDSAMYLCASSLLAGGGTQYFGPGTRLTVL.

The chain joins TRBV2 to TRBJ1-6; maybe TRBD1 (5 bases). The CDR3 loop spans 15 amino acids. Germline loops: CDR1 SNHLY, CDR2 FYNNEI. Trimming pared 6 bases from V and 10 bases from J, leaving 19 bases between. The CDR3 spells CASRVDTLKGSPLHF. CDR3 nucleotide sequence: TGTGCCAGCAGGGTGGACACCCTGAAGGGCTCACCCCTCCACTTT.

The chain is built from TRBV11-2 and TRBJ1-1; TRBD1 might be the D (5 bases). The CDR3 is made up of 15 amino acids. V was clipped by 4 bases and J by 0 bases, with 12 bases between them. CDR1 and CDR2 from the germline V gene are SGHAT and FQNNGV. The CDR3 loop is CASSSGGGLNTEAFF. As DNA, the CDR3 is TGTGCCAGCAGCTCCGGGGGGGGTTTGAACACTGAAGCTTTCTTT.

The V gene is TRBV6-5, the J gene TRBJ2-2, with TRBD2 matching over 8 bases. Losses at the gene ends were 4 bases for V and 3 bases for J; bases not matched to a gene: 7. CDR1 is MNHEY, CDR2 SVGAGI, per germline. The CDR3 runs to 16 residues. CDR3 nucleotides: TGTGCCAGCAGTTCGGACGGACTAGCTCACACCGGGGAGCTGTTTTTT. Translation: CASSSDGLAHTGELFF.

The rearrangement links TRBV9 to TRBJ1-3; possibly TRBD1 for D (5 bases). V gave up 0 bases and J gave up 2 bases, with 6 bases separating them. Germline V CDR1 and CDR2: SGDLS, YYNGEE. The CDR3 runs to 14 residues. This CDR3 is CASSVARAGNTIYF. CDR3 coding DNA: TGTGCCAGCAGCGTAGCCAGGGCTGGAAACACCATATATTTT.

The chain links TRBV18 to TRBJ1-2; 7 bases are shared with TRBD1. The junction had 4 bases not matched to a gene; V was cut back by 6 bases and J by 3 bases. The length of the CDR3 is 13 residues. Germline CDR1 is KGHSH and CDR2 is LQKENI. The CDR3 sequence: CASSPTGDYGYTF. The CDR3 DNA follows: TGTGCCAGCTCGCCCACAGGGGACTATGGCTACACCTTC.

The chain uses TRBV12-3 or TRBV12-4 and TRBJ1-1; D call uncertain. CDR3 length: 12 residues. Trimming removed 6 bases from V and 6 bases from J, with 11 bases in between. CDR3 nucleotide sequence: TGTGCCAGCAGAAGGACGGAGGCTGAAGCTTTCTTT. Translation: CASRRTEAEAFF.

The rearrangement uses TRBV6-5 and TRBJ2-7; TRBD2 might be the D (5 bases). V gave up 0 bases and J gave up 7 bases, with 16 bases separating them. There are 15 residues in the CDR3. CDR1 MNHEY and CDR2 SVGAGI come from the germline V gene. The CDR3 DNA reads TGTGCCAGCAGTTACTCCGGACTGGTTCAACGAGAGCAGTACTTC. Translated: CASSYSGLVQREQYF.

V gene TRBV7-9 combines with J gene TRBJ1-1; D is undetermined. CDR3 length: 16 residues. CDR1 and CDR2 from the germline V gene are SEHNR and FQNEAQ (reference sequence). The germline V and J ends were trimmed by 2 bases and 4 bases, with 17 bases remaining between them. In DNA, the CDR3 is TGTGCCAGCAGCTTATGGCTGGGTCCAGCGGGCACTGAAGCTTTCTTT. Its translation: CASSLWLGPAGTEAFF.

The chain joins TRBV21-1 to TRBJ1-2; the table assigns TRBD1, which was not confirmed against the DNA. TRBV21-1 is noted as a pseudogene. The CDR3 totals 17 residues. In DNA form, the CDR3 reads TGTGCCAGCAGCAAAGGGACAGGGGGTGGGTATAAAAATGGCTACACCTTC. Translated, it gives CASSKGTGGGYKNGYTF.

The V call is TRBV5-1, the J call TRBJ1-1; no firm D call. Trimming stripped 2 bases from V and 4 bases from J, with 12 bases between. CDR1 and CDR2 from the germline V gene are SGHRS and YFSETQ. The CDR3 extends over 14 amino acids. CDR3 in DNA: TGCGCCAGCAGCTTTGACCGGGTAGTCACTGAAGCTTTCTTT. Its translation is CASSFDRVVTEAFF.

This clone occurred a few times. The chain recombines TRBV9 with TRBJ2-3; D gene uncertain. Germline CDR1 is SGDLS and CDR2 is YYNGEE. The CDR3 is 15 residues long. The V end lost 0 bases, the J end lost 2 bases, and 10 bases lay between the germline ends. CDR3 sequence: CASSVGLSVTDTQYF. In nucleotides, the CDR3 is TGTGCCAGCAGCGTAGGACTCTCTGTCACAGATACGCAGTATTTT.

The chain recombines TRBV7-9 with TRBJ1-6; 7 bases are shared with TRBD1. The germline gives CDR1 SEHNR, CDR2 FQNEAQ (reference sequence). Trimming took 4 bases from V and 7 from J; bases not matched to a gene: 4. This CDR3 is 14 amino acids long. CDR3 sequence reads: CASSSTGLNSPLHF. In DNA, the CDR3 is TGTGCCAGCAGCTCGACAGGGTTAAATTCACCCCTCCACTTT.